Listed below are T cell receptor beta chains from one sample, sequenced in a study of cytomegalovirus exposure and HLA in healthy donors. The repertoire was sequenced with immunoSEQ multiplex PCR; TCRdb's copy has only in-frame clones and lacks some. The sample includes approximately 220,000 clones, 60% to 80% of them seen just once. The material sequenced was PBMCs. The source is a male donor in good health and CMV-seronegative. CDR3s include the opening cysteine and the closing phenylalanine or tryptophan. D genes are given only for firm matches. Size values are once, few and many counts, or a class for expanded clones, and some rows have none.

size: -
V: TRBV5-4
J: TRBJ2-7
D: TRBD2
DNA: TGTGCCAGCAGCACGGGACTAGCGGGGGGAGGCGAGCAGTACTTC
CDR3: CASSTGLAGGGEQYF

size: -
V: TRBV18
J: TRBJ2-5
D: -
DNA: TGTGCCAGCTCACCACCGGGGAGAGAGACCCAGTACTTC
CDR3: CASSPPGRETQYF

size: once
V: TRBV11-2
J: TRBJ2-7
D: -
DNA: TGTGCCAGCAGCTTAGGGCCACGTGACGAGCAGTACTTC
CDR3: CASSLGPRDEQYF

size: -
V: TRBV5-4
J: TRBJ2-5
D: TRBD2
DNA: TGTGCCAGCAGCTTGGAACTAGCGGGGGGGCTCGTTGAGACCCAGTACTTC
CDR3: CASSLELAGGLVETQYF

size: -
V: TRBV27
J: TRBJ2-5
D: -
DNA: TGTGCCAGCAGTGGCAGGAAGACCCAGTACTTC
CDR3: CASSGRKTQYF

size: -
V: TRBV30
J: TRBJ2-1
D: TRBD2
DNA: TGTGCCTGGAATCGAGGAGGAGCCGCGGGGGAGGATGAGCAGTTCTTC
CDR3: CAWNRGGAAGEDEQFF

size: -
V: TRBV7-4
J: TRBJ2-6
D: TRBD1
DNA: TGTGCCAGCAGCTTATTCGGCGGGACAGGGACCTCTGGGGCCAACGTCCTGACTTTC
CDR3: CASSLFGGTGTSGANVLTF

size: -
V: TRBV6-5
J: TRBJ2-5
D: TRBD1
DNA: TGTGCCAGCATTAGTAACAGGGGGTTCCAAGAGACCCAGTACTTC
CDR3: CASISNRGFQETQYF

size: -
V: TRBV4-2
J: TRBJ2-1
D: -
DNA: TGTGCCAGCAGCCAAGAGGAGCGGAGCTCCTACAATGAGCAGTTCTTC
CDR3: CASSQEERSSYNEQFF

size: few
V: TRBV29-1
J: TRBJ2-7
D: -
DNA: TGCAGTTATCAGGTCGGCGACGAGCAGTACTTC
CDR3: CSYQVGDEQYF

size: once
V: TRBV28
J: TRBJ1-2
D: -
DNA: TGTGCCAGCAGTTTATCTGAGAGAAGCTATGGCTACACCTTC
CDR3: CASSLSERSYGYTF

size: -
V: TRBV6-9
J: TRBJ1-1
D: -
DNA: TGTGCCAGCAGTTATGGGGGGGGAACTGAAGCTTTCTTT
CDR3: CASSYGGGTEAFF

size: -
V: TRBV7-3
J: TRBJ2-5
D: -
DNA: TGTGCCAGCAGTCACAGCGGAGGGGCAGAGACCCAGTACTTC
CDR3: CASSHSGGAETQYF

size: few
V: TRBV29-1
J: TRBJ2-3
D: TRBD2
DNA: TGCAGCGTTGAAGGGGGGGGAAGCACAGATACGCAGTATTTT
CDR3: CSVEGGGSTDTQYF

size: -
V: TRBV19
J: TRBJ2-1
D: -
DNA: TGTGCCAGTCGTGAGGGAATAGCAGTCTTTAATGAGCAGTTCTTC
CDR3: CASREGIAVFNEQFF

size: -
V: TRBV15
J: TRBJ2-7
D: TRBD1
DNA: TGTGCCACCAGCAGAGTTCCGGGACAGGGCTACGAGCAGTACTTC
CDR3: CATSRVPGQGYEQYF

size: -
V: TRBV9
J: TRBJ1-3
D: -
DNA: TGTGCCAGCAAGTCGAGAGACACCATATATTTT
CDR3: CASKSRDTIYF

size: -
V: TRBV27
J: TRBJ1-1
D: -
DNA: TGTGCCAGCAGTTTGTCAGGGAAGACTGAAGCTTTCTTT
CDR3: CASSLSGKTEAFF

size: -
V: TRBV28
J: TRBJ1-4
D: -
DNA: TGTGCCAGCAGTTTCCTTTATAAACAGGATGAAAAACTGTTTTTT
CDR3: CASSFLYKQDEKLFF

size: -
V: TRBV4-3
J: TRBJ2-7
D: -
DNA: TGCGCCAGCAGCCAAGAGGCCAGGGGGGAGTACGAGCAGTACTTC
CDR3: CASSQEARGEYEQYF

size: -
V: TRBV7-6
J: TRBJ2-7
D: -
DNA: TGTGCCAGCAGCTCGCAGGGGATCGAGCAGTACTTC
CDR3: CASSSQGIEQYF

size: -
V: TRBV28
J: TRBJ1-2
D: -
DNA: TGTGCCAGCAGTCCGATATGGGGGGGGGAGTTCTGGGGCTACACCTTC
CDR3: CASSPIWGGEFWGYTF

size: -
V: TRBV15
J: TRBJ2-7
D: -
DNA: TGTGCCACCAGCCTCGACAGGTCCTCAGCCTACGAGCAGTACTTC
CDR3: CATSLDRSSAYEQYF

size: -
V: TRBV30
J: TRBJ2-5
D: TRBD2
DNA: TGTGCCTGGAGGTCCGGGGGGGGAAGGGAGACCCAGTACTTC
CDR3: CAWRSGGGRETQYF

size: -
V: TRBV21-1
J: TRBJ1-5
D: -
DNA: TGTGCCACCGTTGACCGGGACAGGGAAGGCAATCAGCCCCAGCATTTT
CDR3: CATVDRDREGNQPQHF

size: -
V: TRBV5-6
J: TRBJ1-1
D: -
DNA: TGTGCCAGCAGCTTGCAGCGGAACACTGAAGCTTTCTTT
CDR3: CASSLQRNTEAFF

size: -
V: TRBV27
J: TRBJ2-1
D: TRBD1
DNA: TGTGCCAGCTCCCCAGGGGGCTGGAATGAGCAGTTCTTC
CDR3: CASSPGGWNEQFF

size: few
V: TRBV13
J: TRBJ2-7
D: TRBD1
DNA: TGTGCCAGCAGCACTGGACAGGGTGGGTACGAGCAGTACTTC
CDR3: CASSTGQGGYEQYF

size: few
V: TRBV5-4
J: TRBJ1-3
D: TRBD1
DNA: TGTGCCAGCAGCCTAGGACAGGTCTCTGGAAACACCATATATTTT
CDR3: CASSLGQVSGNTIYF